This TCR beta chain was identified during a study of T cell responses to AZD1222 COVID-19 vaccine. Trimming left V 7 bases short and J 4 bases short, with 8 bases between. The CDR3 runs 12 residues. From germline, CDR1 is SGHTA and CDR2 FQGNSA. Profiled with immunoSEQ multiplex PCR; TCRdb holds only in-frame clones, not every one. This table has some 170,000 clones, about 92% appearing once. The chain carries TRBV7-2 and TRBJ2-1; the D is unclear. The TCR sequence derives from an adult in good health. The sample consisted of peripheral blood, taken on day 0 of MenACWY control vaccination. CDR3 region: CASTSPYNEQFF. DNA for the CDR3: TGTGCCAGCACCTCCCCTTACAATGAGCAGTTCTTC.